This TCR beta chain originates from a study of PD-1 blockade in classical Hodgkin lymphoma (dated by TCRdb to 2018 to 2021). With regard to the full study: Nivolumab dosing was 3 mg/kg intravenously every 2 weeks, continuing until either disease progression or unacceptable toxicity. The study used TCR beta sequencing and CyTOF to define a peripheral blood immune signature of response to PD-1 blockade in classical Hodgkin lymphoma. Summary of the overall study and its limitations: Baseline TCR diversity was reported as lower in newly diagnosed patients than in healthy donors, and lower still in relapsed/refractory patients. Patients starting nivolumab less than 1 year after ASCT had lower diversity and were excluded from later analyses to avoid confounding by immune reconstitution. A significant rise by C4D1 was seen in CD4+ but not CD8+ TCR diversity (p=0.0027 vs p=0.16), with the rise being most apparent in complete responders (p=0.02). The study covered only a single clinical trial cohort, and the causes of the repertoire differences, possibly disease activity or prior therapy, were still not defined. Among trial patients, those achieving complete response had baseline diversity similar to that of newly diagnosed patients, while diversity was significantly lower in partial responders and progressors.

Taken with the paper, the label for time point translates to: cycle 1 day 1 (C1D1), immediately before nivolumab initiation. All trial patients had relapsed after autologous stem cell transplantation, with cohorts A, B and C differing in prior brentuximab vedotin exposure. The trial cohort included fewer than 65 patients with relapsed/refractory classical Hodgkin lymphoma, and each patient had a best overall response of complete response, partial response or progressive disease. Single-agent nivolumab was administered to trial patients in the multi-cohort phase II CheckMate 205 trial. An independent review committee assessed best overall response using the 2007 International Working Group response criteria. PBMCs from the trial were collected at three points: immediately before nivolumab initiation (C1D1), and during therapy at cycle 2 day 1 and cycle 4 day 1. Peripheral blood was collected in 8 mL Vacutainer Cell Preparation Tubes, from which PBMCs were isolated by centrifugation and then cryopreserved.

From cysteine to phenylalanine, the CDR3 is 15 amino acids long. This entry keeps only the CDR3 DNA: 45 bases, framed from base 1. V is pared back by 6 bases and J by 2 bases, with 16 bases lying between the germline termini. CDR1 and CDR2, looked up from the germline V gene (reference sequence), are MNHNY and SVGAGI. The Qiagen DNeasy kit was used to extract genomic DNA from unsorted PBMCs and from the negatively selected CD4+ and CD8+ fractions. Using primers that anneal to V and J segments, immunoSEQ multiplex PCR amplified the TCR beta CDR3 regions. A synthetic immune receptor repertoire was used to minimize amplification bias, and any remaining bias was removed computationally after sequencing. The original pipeline was this. Custom Python scripts were used to quantify repertoire diversity as the Shannon entropy index. Unsorted, CD4+ and CD8+ repertoires were examined separately, except in combined analyses, for which CD4+ and CD8+ sequences were merged in silico. A clone was considered expanded if an increase in frequency of at least 2-fold after treatment relative to C1D1 was found, and a pseudocount of 0.5 was applied to clones undetected at baseline. Singleton clones were defined as clones with 0 or 1 copy at C1D1, and non-singleton clones were defined as clones with 2 or more copies. By matching protein sequences in sorted samples from the same patient, clones expanded in unsorted samples were annotated as CD4+, CD8+ or unknown. Wilcoxon tests were applied to paired samples to test diversity changes from C1D1 to C4D1. The clones in this table, taken by TCRdb from immuneACCESS, are in-frame only. Not every clone is retained; where verified, under half of the shortfall comes from an unresolved V gene, and the cause of the rest is unknown. V, J and clone size derive from that table, while D and trimming were established from the DNA sequence. The sample table shows around 2,200 clones, and roughly 50% are seen once. The leading ten clones occupy around a third of the sample.

Details on this clone: The specificity of this receptor is unknown. There are no base qualities to consult, and no much larger clone falls within one base.

This sample comprised peripheral blood mononuclear cells (PBMCs), obtained at baseline. The V and J segments used are TRBV6-6 and TRBJ2-5; the D region possibly corresponds to TRBD2 (6 bases align). This clonotype was sampled from a human donor with classical Hodgkin lymphoma. The DNA sequence reads TGTGCCAGCAGCGACCCGGGACTGCCACAAGAGACCCAGTACTTC. Translated, it gives CASSDPGLPQETQYF.